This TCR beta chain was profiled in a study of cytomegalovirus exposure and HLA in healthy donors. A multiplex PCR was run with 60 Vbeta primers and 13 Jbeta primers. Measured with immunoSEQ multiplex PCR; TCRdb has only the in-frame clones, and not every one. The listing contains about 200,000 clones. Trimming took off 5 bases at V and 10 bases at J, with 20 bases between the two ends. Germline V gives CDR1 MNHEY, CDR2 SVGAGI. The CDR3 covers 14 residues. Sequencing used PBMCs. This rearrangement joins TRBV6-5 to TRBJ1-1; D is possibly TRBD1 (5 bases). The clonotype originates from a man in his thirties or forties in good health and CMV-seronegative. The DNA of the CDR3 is TGTGCCAGCAGTATCCAGGGTTTTCGCATGACAGCTTTCTTT. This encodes CASSIQGFRMTAFF.